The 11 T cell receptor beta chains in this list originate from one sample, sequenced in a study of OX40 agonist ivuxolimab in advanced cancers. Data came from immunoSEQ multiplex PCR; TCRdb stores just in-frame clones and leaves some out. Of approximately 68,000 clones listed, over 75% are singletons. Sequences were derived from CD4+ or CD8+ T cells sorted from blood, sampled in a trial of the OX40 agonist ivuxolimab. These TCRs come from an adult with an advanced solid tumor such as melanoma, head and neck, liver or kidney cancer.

The CDR3 DNA sequence: TGTGCCAGCAGTGTGGGCGGGCAGGGAGATACGCAGTATTTT. Its translation: CASSVGGQGDTQYF. The chain is built from TRBV2 and TRBJ2-3; D may be TRBD1 or TRBD2 (5 bases each). The CDR3 loop spans 14 amino acids. V was pared by 4 bases and J by 5 bases, with 13 bases between. CDR1 is SNHLY, CDR2 FYNNEI, per germline.

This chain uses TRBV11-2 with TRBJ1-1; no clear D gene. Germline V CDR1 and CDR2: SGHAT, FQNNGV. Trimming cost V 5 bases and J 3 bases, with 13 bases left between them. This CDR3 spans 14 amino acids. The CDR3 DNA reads TGTGCCAGCAGCACCCGACTCGGGGACACTGAAGCTTTCTTT. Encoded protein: CASSTRLGDTEAFF.

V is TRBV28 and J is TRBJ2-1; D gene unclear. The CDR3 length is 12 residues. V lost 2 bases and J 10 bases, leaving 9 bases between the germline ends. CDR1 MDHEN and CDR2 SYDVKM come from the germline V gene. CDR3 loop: CASSLPEREQFF. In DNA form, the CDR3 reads TGTGCCAGCAGTTTACCCGAGAGGGAGCAGTTCTTC.

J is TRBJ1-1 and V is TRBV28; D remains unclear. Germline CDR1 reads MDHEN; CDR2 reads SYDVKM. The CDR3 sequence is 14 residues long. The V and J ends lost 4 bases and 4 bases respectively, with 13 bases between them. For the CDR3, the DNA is TGTGCCAGCAGTTCCCCCGGTCCGGGCACTGAAGCTTTCTTT. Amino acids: CASSSPGPGTEAFF.

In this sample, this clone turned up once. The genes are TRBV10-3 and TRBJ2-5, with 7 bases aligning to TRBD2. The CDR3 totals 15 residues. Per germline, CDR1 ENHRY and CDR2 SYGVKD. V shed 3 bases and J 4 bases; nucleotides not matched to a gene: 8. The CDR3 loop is CAISDPLQRGETQYF. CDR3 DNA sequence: TGTGCCATCAGTGACCCCCTCCAGCGGGGAGAGACCCAGTACTTC.

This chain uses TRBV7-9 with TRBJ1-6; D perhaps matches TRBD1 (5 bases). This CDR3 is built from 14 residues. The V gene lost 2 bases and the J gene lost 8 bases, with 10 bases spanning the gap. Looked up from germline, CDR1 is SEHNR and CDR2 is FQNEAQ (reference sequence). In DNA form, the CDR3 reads TGTGCCAGCAGCTTACGGGGCCCAGATTCACCCCTCCACTTT. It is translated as CASSLRGPDSPLHF.

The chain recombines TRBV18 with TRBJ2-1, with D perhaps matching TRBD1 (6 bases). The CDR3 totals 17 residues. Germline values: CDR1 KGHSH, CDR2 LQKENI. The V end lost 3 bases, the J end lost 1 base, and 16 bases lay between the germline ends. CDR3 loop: CASSPKSGQLSYNEQFF. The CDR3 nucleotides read TGTGCCAGCTCACCCAAGTCCGGACAGCTATCCTACAATGAGCAGTTCTTC.

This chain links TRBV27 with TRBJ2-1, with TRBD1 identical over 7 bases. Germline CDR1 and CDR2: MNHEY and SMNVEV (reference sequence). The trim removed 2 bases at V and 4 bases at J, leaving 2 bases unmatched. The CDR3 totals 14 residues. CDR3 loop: CASSLRGQYNEQFF. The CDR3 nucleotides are TGTGCCAGCAGTTTAAGGGGACAGTACAATGAGCAGTTCTTC.

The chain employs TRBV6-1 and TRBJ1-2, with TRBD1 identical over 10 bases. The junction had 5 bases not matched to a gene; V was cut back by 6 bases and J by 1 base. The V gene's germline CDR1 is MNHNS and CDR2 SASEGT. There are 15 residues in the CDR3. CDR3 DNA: TGTGCCAGCAGAGAGGGACAGGGGTATAACTATGGCTACACCTTC. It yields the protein CASREGQGYNYGYTF.

The CDR3 region is CSVAGLRETQYF. The CDR3 nucleotides are TGCAGCGTCGCGGGACTGAGGGAGACCCAGTACTTC. V is TRBV29-1 and J is TRBJ2-5, with a tentative D call TRBD2 (6 bases). CDR3 size: 12 residues. V lost 6 bases, J lost 5 bases, and 13 bases lay in between. In germline, CDR1 is SQVTM, CDR2 ANQGSEA.

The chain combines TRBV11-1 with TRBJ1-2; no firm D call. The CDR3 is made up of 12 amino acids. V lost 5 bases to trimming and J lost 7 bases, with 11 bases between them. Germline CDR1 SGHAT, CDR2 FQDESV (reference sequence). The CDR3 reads CASSTSRGGYTF. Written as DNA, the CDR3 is TGTGCCAGCAGCACATCCCGGGGTGGCTACACCTTC.